Below, one T cell receptor (beta chain) is given with its context. Treatment described: around 19 received Ad26.COV2.S at low or high dose, single or two shots; 5 received placebo; per-sample allocation not given. Samples analyzed were those drawn on day 63 after the first vaccine or placebo injection. This sample is drawn from a study of Ad26.COV2.S vaccination and SARS-CoV-2 variants. This table comes from immunoSEQ multiplex PCR, and its TCRdb copy is limited to in-frame clones, with some not included. The sample has around 340,000 clones; approximately 90% are singletons. CDR3 length: 16 amino acids. In germline, CDR1 is LNHDA, CDR2 SQIVND (reference sequence). V lost 9 bases, J lost 8 bases, and 20 bases stayed unmatched.

The source was peripheral blood, collected in a trial of Ad26.COV2.S vaccine versus placebo. The sequence came from a person between 18 and 59 years old who received the Ad26.COV2.S COVID-19 vaccine or a placebo. The chain uses TRBV19 and TRBJ1-2; 8 bases fit TRBD1. CDR3 in amino acids: CASAGGAGTGVDGYTF. The CDR3 DNA reads as TGTGCCAGCGCAGGAGGAGCAGGGACAGGAGTGGACGGCTACACCTTC.